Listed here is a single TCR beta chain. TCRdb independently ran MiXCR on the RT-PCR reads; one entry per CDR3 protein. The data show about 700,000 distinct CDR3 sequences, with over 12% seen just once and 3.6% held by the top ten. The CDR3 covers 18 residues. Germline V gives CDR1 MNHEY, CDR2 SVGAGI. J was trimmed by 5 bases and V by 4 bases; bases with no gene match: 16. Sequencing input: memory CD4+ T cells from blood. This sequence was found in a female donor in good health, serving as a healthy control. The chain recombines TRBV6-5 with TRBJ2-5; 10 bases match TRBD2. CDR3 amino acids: CASSSSRRASGSLETQYF. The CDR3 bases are TGTGCCAGCAGTTCCTCAAGGAGGGCTAGCGGGAGTTTGGAGACCCAGTACTTC.